These T cell receptor beta chains were read from a single sample in a study of shared clonotypes between healthy human individuals. The protocol was immunoSEQ multiplex PCR, while the TCRdb copy is restricted to in-frame clones and leaves out a portion. The sample carries some 2.1 million clones, roughly 93% recorded once. Input material: naive CD8+ T cells from PBMCs. These receptors all stem from a young man in good health. Some clones in this sample may be carry-over from other donors' samples. Each CDR3 is given with its conserved first and last residue. Fields, in order: J gene, D gene, V gene, clone size, CDR3 protein, CDR3 DNA. The D gene is left open where the match is weak. The size field is filled for only some rows; it gives once, few, many or a size class.

J gene: TRBJ2-3; D gene: .; V gene: TRBV5-5; clone size: .; CDR3 protein: CASSPDGTSTDTQYF; CDR3 DNA: TGTGCCAGCAGCCCAGACGGGACTAGCACAGATACGCAGTATTTT
J gene: TRBJ1-3; D gene: .; V gene: TRBV5-1; clone size: .; CDR3 protein: CASSLGGSSGNTIYF; CDR3 DNA: TGCGCCAGCAGCTTGGGAGGGAGCTCTGGAAACACCATATATTTT
J gene: TRBJ1-5; D gene: .; V gene: TRBV19; clone size: .; CDR3 protein: CASSQVQHDQPQHF; CDR3 DNA: TGTGCCAGTAGTCAAGTGCAGCACGATCAGCCCCAGCATTTT
J gene: TRBJ2-7; D gene: .; V gene: TRBV9; clone size: once; CDR3 protein: CASSPFSTNSYEQYF; CDR3 DNA: TGTGCCAGCAGCCCCTTTTCGACAAACAGTTACGAGCAGTACTTC
J gene: TRBJ2-1; D gene: .; V gene: TRBV28; clone size: .; CDR3 protein: CASSLSFSVWDEQFF; CDR3 DNA: TGTGCCAGCAGTTTATCCTTTTCGGTTTGGGATGAGCAGTTCTTC
J gene: TRBJ2-7; D gene: TRBD1; V gene: TRBV6-5; clone size: .; CDR3 protein: CASSWTGPWNEQYF; CDR3 DNA: TGTGCCAGCAGCTGGACAGGGCCCTGGAACGAGCAGTACTTC
J gene: TRBJ2-6; D gene: .; V gene: TRBV28; clone size: .; CDR3 protein: CASTPLPSTGANVLTF; CDR3 DNA: TGTGCCAGCACCCCTCTCCCCAGTACTGGGGCCAACGTCCTGACTTTC
J gene: TRBJ2-7; D gene: TRBD2; V gene: TRBV10-2; clone size: .; CDR3 protein: CASSGGRWAYEQYF; CDR3 DNA: TGCGCCAGCAGTGGCGGGAGATGGGCCTACGAGCAGTACTTC
J gene: TRBJ2-1; D gene: TRBD2; V gene: TRBV7-3; clone size: .; CDR3 protein: CASSSGLAGSNEQFF; CDR3 DNA: TGTGCCAGCAGCTCTGGACTAGCGGGATCCAATGAGCAGTTCTTC
J gene: TRBJ2-1; D gene: .; V gene: TRBV30; clone size: .; CDR3 protein: CAWGPVDEQFF; CDR3 DNA: TGTGCCTGGGGACCCGTAGATGAGCAGTTCTTC
J gene: TRBJ2-3; D gene: .; V gene: TRBV7-9; clone size: once; CDR3 protein: CASSLGGTGPVDTQYF; CDR3 DNA: TGTGCCAGCAGCCTCGGGGGGACAGGCCCCGTGGATACGCAGTATTTT
J gene: TRBJ1-5; D gene: .; V gene: TRBV28; clone size: .; CDR3 protein: CASSGPSNQPQHF; CDR3 DNA: TGTGCCAGCAGTGGACCGTCGAATCAGCCCCAGCATTTT
J gene: TRBJ1-4; D gene: .; V gene: TRBV19; clone size: .; CDR3 protein: CASSSPRGGSREKLFF; CDR3 DNA: TGTGCCAGTAGTAGCCCCCGGGGGGGTTCGAGGGAAAAACTGTTTTTT
J gene: TRBJ2-1; D gene: TRBD1; V gene: TRBV6-6; clone size: .; CDR3 protein: CASSYSRQGTGEQFF; CDR3 DNA: TGTGCCAGCAGTTACTCGCGACAGGGGACGGGTGAGCAGTTCTTC
J gene: TRBJ2-3; D gene: TRBD2; V gene: TRBV9; clone size: .; CDR3 protein: CASSTSGSTFTDTQYF; CDR3 DNA: TGTGCCAGCAGTACTAGCGGGAGTACATTTACAGATACGCAGTATTTT
J gene: TRBJ2-1; D gene: TRBD2; V gene: TRBV2; clone size: .; CDR3 protein: CASRSSGRDAYNEQFF; CDR3 DNA: TGTGCCAGCAGGTCTAGCGGGAGAGATGCCTACAATGAGCAGTTCTTC
J gene: TRBJ1-1; D gene: TRBD1; V gene: TRBV7-9; clone size: .; CDR3 protein: CASSPKDRAAFF; CDR3 DNA: TGTGCCAGCAGCCCGAAGGACAGGGCGGCTTTCTTT
J gene: TRBJ2-1; D gene: .; V gene: TRBV5-5; clone size: .; CDR3 protein: CASSLVMNEQFF; CDR3 DNA: TGTGCCAGCAGCTTGGTAATGAATGAGCAGTTCTTC
J gene: TRBJ2-7; D gene: TRBD1; V gene: TRBV30; clone size: .; CDR3 protein: CASLTGSSYEQYF; CDR3 DNA: TGTGCCTCCTTGACAGGGAGCTCCTACGAGCAGTACTTC
J gene: TRBJ2-5; D gene: .; V gene: TRBV27; clone size: .; CDR3 protein: CASSLFNDKETQYF; CDR3 DNA: TGTGCCAGCAGTTTATTTAACGACAAAGAGACCCAGTACTTC